This entry concerns a single TCR beta chain. The antigen remains undetermined. Naive CD4+ T cells were purified with Tregs depleted by CD25. V was pared by 7 bases and J by 2 bases, with 5 bases of the junction left unmatched. This CDR3 is built from 14 residues. Semi-nested PCR with Nested Universal Primer A followed constant-region reverse priming of full-length variable regions. TCRdb reprocessed the 5' RACE reads with MiXCR, giving one entry per CDR3 protein. The sample lists about 60,000 distinct CDR3 sequences, almost 30% seen once, with 2% to 2.5% in the top ten. Study results and limitations: Larger-cohort validation covered only one TCR beta V-J rearrangement. Tumor Treg TCRs overlapped most with tumor naive CD4+ cells.

The sequencing sample was made of tumor-infiltrating naive CD4+ T cells sorted from the breast tumor. Subset given: naive CD4+ T cells, CD4+CD45RA+CD25-. The chain uses TRBV12-3 or TRBV12-4 and TRBJ2-1; 7 nucleotides line up with TRBD1. The sequence was obtained from a female donor with breast cancer. The chain's CDR3 is CASTPGQTYNEQFF. CDR3 nucleotides: TGTGCCAGCACCCCGGGACAGACCTACAATGAGCAGTTCTTC.